Included here is one TCR beta chain sequence, with context. The source of the sample is a study of blood T cell repertoires in COVID-19. Study in general: Donors in the United States, Italy and Spain gave samples during acute or convalescent COVID-19. Sources were T cells, B-cell-depleted T cells, or PBMCs; the material itself was cDNA or gDNA.

In the original workflow: Reference gene primer amplification gave estimated nucleated cell counts. Generated by immunoSEQ multiplex PCR, the TCRdb table keeps only in-frame clones and is missing some. V and J calls and clone size come straight from that table; D and trimming were deduced from the DNA. This sample has 95,000 to 100,000 clones; around 92% occur once, and the top ten carry 5.7%. The CDR3 extends over 15 amino acids. Germline assignment: CDR1 SGHDT and CDR2 YYEEEE. V lost 6 bases to trimming and J lost 3 bases, with 18 bases between them. The V call is TRBV5-6, the J call TRBJ1-2, with a weak D call TRBD1 (6 bases). Sequencing was performed on peripheral blood. The receptor was isolated from a man aged 50 to 59 with active COVID-19. The DNA for the CDR3 is TGTGCCAGCACCCCTGACGGGGGGCGAGACTATGGCTACACCTTC. It specifies CASTPDGGRDYGYTF.